A selection of T cell receptor beta chains follows, all from one sample in a study of shared clonotypes between healthy human individuals. Sequenced by immunoSEQ multiplex PCR; TCRdb stores in-frame clones only, minus some. Among 1,100,000 or so clones listed, 78% were seen once. The material sequenced was memory CD4+ T cells from PBMCs. The receptors shown here come from a man between 18 and 35 years old in good health. Some clones in this sample may be carry-over from other donors' samples. Each CDR3 is given with its conserved first and last residue. D genes are given only for firm matches. Clone size is given for some rows only: seen once, a few or many times, or a class if the clone is expanded.

TRBV14	TRBJ1-2	TRBD1	-	CASSPQGGEANYGYTF	TGTGCCAGCAGCCCACAGGGGGGGGAAGCTAACTATGGCTACACCTTC
TRBV4-2	TRBJ2-1	TRBD2	-	CASSQTGTSAYNEQFF	TGTGCCAGCAGCCAGACCGGGACTAGCGCCTACAATGAGCAGTTCTTC
TRBV6-5	TRBJ2-7	TRBD2	-	CASSPTSGSTYEQYF	TGTGCCAGCAGTCCTACTAGCGGGAGCACCTACGAGCAGTACTTC
TRBV7-2	TRBJ2-5	-	-	CASSLGARAGQETQYF	TGTGCCAGCAGCTTAGGGGCGAGGGCTGGGCAAGAGACCCAGTACTTC
TRBV11-3	TRBJ2-1	-	-	CASSQSTERQFF	TGTGCCAGCAGCCAGTCGACAGAACGGCAGTTCTTC
TRBV27	TRBJ1-2	-	-	CASSSSNFGRAYGYTF	TGTGCCAGCAGTTCATCGAATTTTGGGAGGGCTTATGGCTACACCTTC
TRBV7-3	TRBJ2-1	TRBD2	-	CASSPRLREAPGEQFF	TGTGCCAGCAGCCCCCGCCTGCGGGAGGCCCCAGGTGAGCAGTTCTTC
TRBV10-3	TRBJ2-7	-	-	CAISGRQVGEQYF	TGTGCCATCAGCGGCAGACAGGTTGGCGAGCAGTACTTC
TRBV6-6	TRBJ2-1	-	-	CASMARAGNEQFF	TGTGCCAGCATGGCCAGGGCCGGCAATGAGCAGTTCTTC
TRBV6-5	TRBJ1-2	-	-	CASSYREGFNYGYTF	TGTGCCAGCAGTTATAGGGAGGGATTTAACTATGGCTACACCTTC
TRBV11-2	TRBJ2-5	-	-	CASSPRPRGETQYF	TGTGCCAGCAGCCCACGACCCCGGGGAGAGACCCAGTACTTC
TRBV28	TRBJ2-2	-	-	CASSSGTASNTGELFF	TGTGCCAGCAGTTCTGGGACGGCTTCCAACACCGGGGAGCTGTTTTTT
TRBV27	TRBJ2-1	TRBD1	-	CASRFGTGRFDEQFF	TGTGCCAGCAGGTTTGGGACAGGGCGTTTCGATGAGCAGTTCTTC
TRBV5-4	TRBJ2-7	-	once	CASSQSGTYEQYF	TGTGCCAGCTCCCAATCCGGGACCTACGAGCAGTACTTC
TRBV6-6	TRBJ2-3	-	-	CASSYASGRTDTQYF	TGTGCCAGCAGTTACGCAAGCGGCCGCACAGATACGCAGTATTTT
TRBV11-3	TRBJ2-7	-	-	CASSSCRGCEQYF	TGTGCCAGCAGCTCTTGCCGTGGATGTGAGCAGTACTTC
TRBV5-1	TRBJ1-4	TRBD1	-	CASSSQGAANEKLFF	TGCGCCAGCAGCTCCCAGGGGGCAGCTAATGAAAAACTGTTTTTT
TRBV7-2	TRBJ1-2	-	few	CASSLAQERGYTF	TGTGCCAGCAGCTTAGCCCAGGAGCGGGGCTACACCTTC
TRBV5-1	TRBJ1-4	TRBD1	-	CASSPRTGGGEKLFF	TGCGCCAGCAGCCCCCGGACAGGGGGCGGTGAAAAACTGTTTTTT
TRBV7-3	TRBJ2-6	-	-	CASSSPGANVLTF	TGTGCCAGCAGCTCCCCTGGGGCCAACGTCCTGACTTTC